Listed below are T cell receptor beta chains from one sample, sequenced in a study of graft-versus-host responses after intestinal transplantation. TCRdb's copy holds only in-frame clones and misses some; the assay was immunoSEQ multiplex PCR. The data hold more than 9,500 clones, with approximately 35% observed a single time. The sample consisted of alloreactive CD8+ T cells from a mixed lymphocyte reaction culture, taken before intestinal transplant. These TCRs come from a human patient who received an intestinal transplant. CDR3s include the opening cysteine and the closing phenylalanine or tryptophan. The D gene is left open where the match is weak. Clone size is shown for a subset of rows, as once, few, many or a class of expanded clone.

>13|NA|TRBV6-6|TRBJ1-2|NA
TGTGCCAGCAGTTACGGACTCTTCTATGGCTACACCTTC
CASSYGLFYGYTF
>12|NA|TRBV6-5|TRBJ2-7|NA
TGTGCCAGCAGCCAGGGACAATACGAGCAGTACTTC
CASSQGQYEQYF
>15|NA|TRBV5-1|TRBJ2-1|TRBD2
TGCGCCAGCAGCCAGGGGACTAGCGGGAAGAATGAGCAGTTCTTC
CASSQGTSGKNEQFF
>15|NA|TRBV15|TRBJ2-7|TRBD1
TGTGCCACCAGCAGGGACAGGGGTAAGGCCTACGAGCAGTACTTC
CATSRDRGKAYEQYF
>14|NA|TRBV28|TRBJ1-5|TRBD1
TGTGCCAGCAGACTGGGACAGTCAAATCAGCCCCAGCATTTT
CASRLGQSNQPQHF
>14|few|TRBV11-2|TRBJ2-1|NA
TGTGCCAGCAGTTCCCTCGAAAGGGACAATGAGCAGTTCTTC
CASSSLERDNEQFF
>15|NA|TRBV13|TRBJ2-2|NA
TGTGCCAGCAGCTTTGGGGACACTTACACCGGGGAGCTGTTTTTT
CASSFGDTYTGELFF
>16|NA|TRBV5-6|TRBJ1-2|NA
TGTGCCAGCAGCTTGGGAGGGGGGGTAGCTAACTATGGCTACACCTTC
CASSLGGGVANYGYTF
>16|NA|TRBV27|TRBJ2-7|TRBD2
TGTGCCAGCAGTTTTGGGATAGCGGGCGACTCCTACGAGCAGTACTTC
CASSFGIAGDSYEQYF
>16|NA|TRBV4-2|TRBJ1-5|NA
TGTGCCAGCAGCCTGATGTCGAACAGGAGATATCAGCCCCAGCATTTT
CASSLMSNRRYQPQHF
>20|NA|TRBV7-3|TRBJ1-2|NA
TGTGCCAGCAGCTTAAATGTATTGAGGCAGCCAACCCCTTTCGACTATGGCTACACCTTC
CASSLNVLRQPTPFDYGYTF
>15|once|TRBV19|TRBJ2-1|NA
TGTGCCAGTAGCCTGGGACCGAGCTCCTACAATGAGCAGTTCTTC
CASSLGPSSYNEQFF
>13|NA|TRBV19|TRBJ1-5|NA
TGTGCCAGTAGTAGCAGGGGATATCAGCCCCAGCATTTT
CASSSRGYQPQHF
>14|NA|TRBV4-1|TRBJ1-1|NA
TGCGCCAGCAGCCAAGAATCGGGGTGGCCTGAAGCTTTCTTT
CASSQESGWPEAFF
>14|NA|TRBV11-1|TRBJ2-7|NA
TGTGCCAGCAGCTCAATGGGAATCTCCTACGAGCAGTACTTC
CASSSMGISYEQYF
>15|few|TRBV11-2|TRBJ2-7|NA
TGTGCCAGCAGCTCACTGGGCGAGCAGTACTACGAGCAGTACTTC
CASSSLGEQYYEQYF
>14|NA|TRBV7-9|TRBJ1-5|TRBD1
TGTGCCAGCAGTCACGGACAGGGGGATCAGCCCCAGCATTTT
CASSHGQGDQPQHF
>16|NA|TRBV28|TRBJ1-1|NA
TGTGCCAGCAGTCAAATAGCGAACAGGGTCGCTGGTGAAGCTTTCTTT
CASSQIANRVAGEAFF
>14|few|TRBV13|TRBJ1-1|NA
TGTGCCAGCAGCCCTAGACAGGTGAACACTGAAGCTTTCTTT
CASSPRQVNTEAFF
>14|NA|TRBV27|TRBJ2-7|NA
TGTGCCAGCAGTTACGCAGGGGCCAACTACGAGCAGTACTTC
CASSYAGANYEQYF
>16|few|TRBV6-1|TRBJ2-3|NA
TGTGCCAGCAGTGAATTGGTAGCCCCTAGCACAGATACGCAGTATTTT
CASSELVAPSTDTQYF
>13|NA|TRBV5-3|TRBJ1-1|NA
TGTGCCAGCAGCTTAAGGGGGAGTACTGAAGCTTTCTTT
CASSLRGSTEAFF
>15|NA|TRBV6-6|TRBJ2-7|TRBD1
TGTGCCAGCAGTTACGCCGGGACAGGACCTTACGAGCAGTACTTC
CASSYAGTGPYEQYF
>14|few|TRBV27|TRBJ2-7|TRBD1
TGTGCCAGCAGTTACGGGACAGGGGCCTACGAGCAGTACTTC
CASSYGTGAYEQYF
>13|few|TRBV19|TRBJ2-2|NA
TGTGCCAGTAGCATAGGGGCCCCCGGGGAGCTGTTTTTT
CASSIGAPGELFF
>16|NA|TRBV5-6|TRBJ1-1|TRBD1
TGTGCCAGCAGCTCGGACGGTGGACAGGGAGGGACTGAAGCTTTCTTT
CASSSDGGQGGTEAFF
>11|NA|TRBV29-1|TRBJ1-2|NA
TGCAGCCTAAGGCAAGGGCCTGGCTACACCTTC
CSLRQGPGYTF
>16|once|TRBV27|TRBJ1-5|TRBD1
TGTGCCAGCAGTTTACGAAGGACAGGGGGAGGTCAGCCCCAGCATTTT
CASSLRRTGGGQPQHF
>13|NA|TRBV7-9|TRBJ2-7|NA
TGTGCTAGCAGCTTAACTTCTTCCTACGAGCAGTACTTC
CASSLTSSYEQYF
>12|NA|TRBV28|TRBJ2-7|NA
TGTGCCAGCAGGGCCAGGTGGGTCGAGCAGTACTTC
CASRARWVEQYF
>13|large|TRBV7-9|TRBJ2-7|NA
TGTGCCAGCAGCTTGGAAGTGACCTACGAGCAGTACTTC
CASSLEVTYEQYF
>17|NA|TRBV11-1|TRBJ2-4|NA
TGTGCCAGCAGCCCCCGCCCCCTCGGACGGGAAAATAACATTCAGTACTTC
CASSPRPLGRENNIQYF
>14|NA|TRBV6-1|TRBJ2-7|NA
TGTGCCAGCAGTTTACTGGACAGCTCCTACGAGCAGTACTTC
CASSLLDSSYEQYF
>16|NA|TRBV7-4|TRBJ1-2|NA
TGTGCCAGCAGCTTAGCCCCAGGGCCGGATGACTATGGCTACACCTTC
CASSLAPGPDDYGYTF
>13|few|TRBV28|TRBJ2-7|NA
TGTGCCAGCAGTTCCGGACAGACCTACGAGCAGTACTTC
CASSSGQTYEQYF
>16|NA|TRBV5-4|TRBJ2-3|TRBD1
TGTGCCAGCAGCTGGGCAGAGGGGGCATTAGGAGATACGCAGTATTTT
CASSWAEGALGDTQYF
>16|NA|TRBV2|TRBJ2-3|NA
TGTGCCAGCAGTGAATTAGGACAGACTAGCACAGATACGCAGTATTTT
CASSELGQTSTDTQYF
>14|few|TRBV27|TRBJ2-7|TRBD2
TGTGCCAGCAGTCCCGGACTAGCGGGATTCGAGCAGTACTTC
CASSPGLAGFEQYF
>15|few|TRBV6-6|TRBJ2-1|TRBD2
TGTGCCAGCAGTGCGGGACTAGACTTAGGCAATGAGCAGTTCTTC
CASSAGLDLGNEQFF
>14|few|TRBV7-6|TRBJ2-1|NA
TGTGCCAGCAGCTTAGAACCTGAAATTGTTGAGCAGTTCTTC
CASSLEPEIVEQFF
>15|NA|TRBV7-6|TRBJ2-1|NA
TGTGCCAGCAGCTTAGGGGGGGACTTTTACAATGAGCAGTTCTTC
CASSLGGDFYNEQFF
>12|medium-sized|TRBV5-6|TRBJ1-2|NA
TGTGCCAGCAGCTTGGGGACAAGAGGCTACACCTTC
CASSLGTRGYTF
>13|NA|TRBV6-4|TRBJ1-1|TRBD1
TGTGCCAGCGGAGGACAGGCGGACACTGAAGCTTTCTTT
CASGGQADTEAFF
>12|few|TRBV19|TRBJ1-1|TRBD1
TGTGCCAGTAGGGGGACAGGGGTTGACGCTTTCTTT
CASRGTGVDAFF
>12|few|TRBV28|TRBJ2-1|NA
TGTGCCAGCAGTCTACTAGGGAATGAGCAGTTCTTC
CASSLLGNEQFF
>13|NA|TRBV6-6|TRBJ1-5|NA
TGTGCCAGCAGCTATCTAGTTAATCAGCCCCAGCATTTT
CASSYLVNQPQHF
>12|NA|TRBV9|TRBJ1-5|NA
TGTGCCAGCAGCGCGCCCGGGCAGCCCCAGCATTTT
CASSAPGQPQHF
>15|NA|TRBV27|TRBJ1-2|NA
TGTGCCAGCAGTTTTAGGGGGGCGGACTCCTATGGCTACACCTTC
CASSFRGADSYGYTF
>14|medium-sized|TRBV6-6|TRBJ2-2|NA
TGTGCCAGCAGTTACTATCGCCTAGCCGGGGAGCTGTTTTTT
CASSYYRLAGELFF
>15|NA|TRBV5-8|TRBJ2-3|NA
TGTGCCAGCAGTTTCAATAGGGGTTTCACAGATACGCAGTATTTT
CASSFNRGFTDTQYF
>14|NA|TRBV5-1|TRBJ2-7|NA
TGCGCCAGCAGCTTCCTTCGGGGTGGCTACGAGCAGTACTTC
CASSFLRGGYEQYF
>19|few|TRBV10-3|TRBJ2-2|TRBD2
TGTGCCATCAGGCCCGGGACTAGCGGGAACCTGGACAGGACCGGGGAGCTGTTTTTT
CAIRPGTSGNLDRTGELFF
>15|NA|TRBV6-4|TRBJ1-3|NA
TGTGCCAGCAGTGACCGATGGGGGACTGGAAACACCATATATTTT
CASSDRWGTGNTIYF
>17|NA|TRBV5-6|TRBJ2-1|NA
TGTGCCAGCACCCCGATAAGGGGGGTAGCGGAGTACAATGAGCAGTTCTTC
CASTPIRGVAEYNEQFF
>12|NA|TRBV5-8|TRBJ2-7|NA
TGTGCCAGCAGCTTGGTAGAATACGAGCAGTACTTC
CASSLVEYEQYF
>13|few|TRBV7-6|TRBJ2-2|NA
TGTGCCAGCAGCTTAACCGCTCCCGGGGAGCTGTTTTTT
CASSLTAPGELFF
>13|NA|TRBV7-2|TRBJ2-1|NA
TGTGCCAGCAGCTTAGCTCCGTACAATGAGCAGTTCTTC
CASSLAPYNEQFF
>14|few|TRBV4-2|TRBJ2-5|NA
TGTGCCAGCAGCCAAATCGTCGGCCAAGAGACCCAGTACTTC
CASSQIVGQETQYF
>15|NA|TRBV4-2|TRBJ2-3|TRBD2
TGTGCCAGCAGCGCACTAGCGCGTAGCACAGATACGCAGTATTTT
CASSALARSTDTQYF